The clone carrying this T cell receptor (beta chain) appeared a single time. The antigen remains unidentified. V gave up 5 bases and J gave up 8 bases; unmatched junction bases: 5. This CDR3 has 12 residues. Germline-derived CDR1 and CDR2 are ENHRY and SYGVKD. This record comes from a study of T cell responses to AZD1222 COVID-19 vaccine. The table came from immunoSEQ multiplex PCR; TCRdb's copy has only in-frame clones and leaves some out. The profile shows 100,000 to 140,000 clones, more than 70% of them singletons. Study-level results: It was only 6 or 7 AZD1222 recipients who were seropositive at baseline. When two AZD1222 doses had been given, Spike-specific TCR breadth and depth rose. Donors skewed white British and female; clonal diversity was possibly underestimated.

The chain carries TRBV10-3 and TRBJ1-2; 7 nucleotides align to TRBD1. The origin of this receptor is an adult in good health. The sample was peripheral blood, taken on day 0 of AZD1222 vaccination. CDR3 in amino acids: CAISSTGEGYTF. The CDR3 coding sequence is TGTGCCATCAGTTCTACAGGGGAGGGCTACACCTTC.